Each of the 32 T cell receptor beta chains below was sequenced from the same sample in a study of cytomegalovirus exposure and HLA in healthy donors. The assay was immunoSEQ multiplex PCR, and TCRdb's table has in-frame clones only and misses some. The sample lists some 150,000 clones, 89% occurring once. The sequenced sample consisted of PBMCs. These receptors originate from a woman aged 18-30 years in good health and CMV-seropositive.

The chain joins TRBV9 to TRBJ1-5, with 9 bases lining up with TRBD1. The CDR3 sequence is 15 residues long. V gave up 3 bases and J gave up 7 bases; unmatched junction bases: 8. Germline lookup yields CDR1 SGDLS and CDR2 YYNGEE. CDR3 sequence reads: CASSEGQGWEQPQHF. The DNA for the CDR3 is TGTGCCAGCAGCGAGGGACAGGGCTGGGAGCAGCCCCAGCATTTT.

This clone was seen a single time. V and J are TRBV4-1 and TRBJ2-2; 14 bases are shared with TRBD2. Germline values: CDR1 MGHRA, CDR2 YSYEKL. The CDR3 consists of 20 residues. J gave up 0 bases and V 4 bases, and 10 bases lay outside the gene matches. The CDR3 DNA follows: TGCGCCAGCAGCCCCCTAGGACTAGCGGGGGGACCCGCGAACACCGGGGAGCTGTTTTTT. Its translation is CASSPLGLAGGPANTGELFF.

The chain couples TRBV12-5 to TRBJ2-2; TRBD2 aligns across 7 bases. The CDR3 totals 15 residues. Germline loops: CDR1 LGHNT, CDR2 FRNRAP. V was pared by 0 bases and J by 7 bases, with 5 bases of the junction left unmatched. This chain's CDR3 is CASGLVVRGSGELFF. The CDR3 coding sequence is TGTGCTAGTGGTTTGGTCGTGCGGGGGAGCGGGGAGCTGTTTTTT.

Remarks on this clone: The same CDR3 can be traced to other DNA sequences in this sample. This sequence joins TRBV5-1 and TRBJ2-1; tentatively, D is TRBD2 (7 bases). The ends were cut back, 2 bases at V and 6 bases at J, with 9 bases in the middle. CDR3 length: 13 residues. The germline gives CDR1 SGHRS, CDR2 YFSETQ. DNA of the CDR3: TGCGCCAGCAGCTTCGGGGGGCTCAATGAGCAGTTCTTC. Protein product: CASSFGGLNEQFF.

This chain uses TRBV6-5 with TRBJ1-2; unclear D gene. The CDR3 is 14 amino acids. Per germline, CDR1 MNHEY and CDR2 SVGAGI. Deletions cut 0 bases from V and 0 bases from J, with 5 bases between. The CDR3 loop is CASSYSGANYGYTF. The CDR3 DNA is TGTGCCAGCAGTTACTCGGGAGCTAACTATGGCTACACCTTC.

The CDR3 DNA reads TGTGCCAGCAGGCCAGGGGACATCGCGAACACCGGGGAGCTGTTTTTT. Translation: CASRPGDIANTGELFF. V and J are TRBV7-9 and TRBJ2-2, with D possibly being TRBD1 (6 bases). In germline, CDR1 is SEHNR, CDR2 FQNEAQ (reference sequence). CDR3 length equals 16 residues. V shed 6 bases and J shed 0 bases, with 14 bases lying between them.

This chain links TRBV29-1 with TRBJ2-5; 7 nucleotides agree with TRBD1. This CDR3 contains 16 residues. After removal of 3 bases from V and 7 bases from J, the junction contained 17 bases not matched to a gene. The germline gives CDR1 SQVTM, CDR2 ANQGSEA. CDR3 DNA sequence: TGCAGCGTTGAGGATGGGACAGATAATACCAAGGTGACCCAGTACTTC. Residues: CSVEDGTDNTKVTQYF.

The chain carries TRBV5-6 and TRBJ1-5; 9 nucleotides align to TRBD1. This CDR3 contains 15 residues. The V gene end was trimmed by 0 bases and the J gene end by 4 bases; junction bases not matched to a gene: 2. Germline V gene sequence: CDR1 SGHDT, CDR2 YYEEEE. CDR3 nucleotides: TGTGCCAGCAGCTTGGGACAGGGGGTTAATCAGCCCCAGCATTTT. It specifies CASSLGQGVNQPQHF.

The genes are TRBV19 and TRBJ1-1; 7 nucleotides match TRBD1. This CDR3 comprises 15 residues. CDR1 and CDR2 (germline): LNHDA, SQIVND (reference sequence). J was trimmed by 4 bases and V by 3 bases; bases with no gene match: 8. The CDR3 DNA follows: TGTGCCAGTAGTATTACAGGGGCGAAATCCACTGAAGCTTTCTTT. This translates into CASSITGAKSTEAFF.

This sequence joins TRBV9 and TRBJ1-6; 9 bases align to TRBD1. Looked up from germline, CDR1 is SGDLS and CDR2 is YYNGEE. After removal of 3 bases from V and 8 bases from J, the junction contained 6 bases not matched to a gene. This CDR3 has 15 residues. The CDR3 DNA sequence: TGTGCCAGCAGCGACAGGGGGCAGGCACATTCACCCCTCCACTTT. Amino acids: CASSDRGQAHSPLHF.

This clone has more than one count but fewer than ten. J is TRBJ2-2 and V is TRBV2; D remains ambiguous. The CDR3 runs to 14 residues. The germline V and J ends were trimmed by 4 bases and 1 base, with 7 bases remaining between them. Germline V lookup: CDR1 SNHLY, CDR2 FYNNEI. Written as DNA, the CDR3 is TGTGCCAGCAGTGTACAGCTGAACACCGGGGAGCTGTTTTTT. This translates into CASSVQLNTGELFF.

In DNA, the CDR3 is TGTGCCAGCAGTGTCGGGTGGACTAGCGGGGGGGCAGGGGAGACCCAGTACTTC. As protein: CASSVGWTSGGAGETQYF. The V gene is TRBV6-1, the J gene TRBJ2-5; the match to TRBD2 covers 15 bases. The CDR3 extends over 18 amino acids. Germline V gene lookup returns CDR1 MNHNS and CDR2 SASEGT. With V trimmed by 4 bases and J by 5 bases, 11 bases remained unmatched.

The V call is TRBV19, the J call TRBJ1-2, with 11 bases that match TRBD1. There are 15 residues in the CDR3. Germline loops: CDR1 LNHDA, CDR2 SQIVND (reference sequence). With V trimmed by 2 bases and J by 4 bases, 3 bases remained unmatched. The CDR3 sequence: CASSILGQGVYGYTF. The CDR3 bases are TGTGCCAGTAGTATATTGGGACAGGGGGTCTATGGCTACACCTTC.

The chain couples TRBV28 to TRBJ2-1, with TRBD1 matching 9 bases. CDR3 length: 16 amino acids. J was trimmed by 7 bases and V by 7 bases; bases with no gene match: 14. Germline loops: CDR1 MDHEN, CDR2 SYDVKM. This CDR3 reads CASTNPGGTGSNEQFF. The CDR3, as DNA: TGTGCCAGCACCAACCCTGGCGGGACAGGGTCGAATGAGCAGTTCTTC.

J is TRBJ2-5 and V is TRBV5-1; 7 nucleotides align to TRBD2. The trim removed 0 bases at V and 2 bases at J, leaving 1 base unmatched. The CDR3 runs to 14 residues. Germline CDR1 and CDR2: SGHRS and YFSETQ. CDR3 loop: CASSLVGGQETQYF. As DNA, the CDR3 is TGCGCCAGCAGCTTGGTCGGGGGGCAAGAGACCCAGTACTTC.

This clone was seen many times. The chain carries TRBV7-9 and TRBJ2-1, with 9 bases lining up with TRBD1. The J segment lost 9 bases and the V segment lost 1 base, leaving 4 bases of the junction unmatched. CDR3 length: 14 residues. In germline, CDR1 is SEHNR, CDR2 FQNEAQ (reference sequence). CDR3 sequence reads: CASSLGQGGTEQFF. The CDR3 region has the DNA TGTGCCAGCAGCTTAGGACAGGGGGGGACTGAGCAGTTCTTC.

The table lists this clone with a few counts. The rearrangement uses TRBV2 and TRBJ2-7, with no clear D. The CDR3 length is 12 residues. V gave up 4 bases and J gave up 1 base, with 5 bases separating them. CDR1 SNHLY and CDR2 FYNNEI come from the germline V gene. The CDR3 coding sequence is TGTGCCAGCAGTGTACTATCCTACGAGCAGTACTTC. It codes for CASSVLSYEQYF.

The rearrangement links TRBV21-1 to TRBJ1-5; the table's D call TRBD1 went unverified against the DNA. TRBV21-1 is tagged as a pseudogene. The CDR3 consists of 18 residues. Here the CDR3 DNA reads TGTGCCAGCAGCCCAAAGGCCGGGACATTAGAGTATGCTCAGCCCCAGCATTTT. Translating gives CASSPKAGTLEYAQPQHF.

CDR3 sequence: CASGLNYRGRARPQHF. DNA for the CDR3: TGTGCCAGCGGACTAAACTACAGGGGCCGCGCAAGGCCCCAGCATTTT. The rearrangement uses TRBV27 and TRBJ1-5; 7 bases are shared with TRBD1. Germline trimming cut 8 bases from V and 9 bases from J; bases unmatched to any gene: 19. The CDR3 has 16 amino acids. Germline V gene sequence: CDR1 MNHEY, CDR2 SMNVEV (reference sequence).

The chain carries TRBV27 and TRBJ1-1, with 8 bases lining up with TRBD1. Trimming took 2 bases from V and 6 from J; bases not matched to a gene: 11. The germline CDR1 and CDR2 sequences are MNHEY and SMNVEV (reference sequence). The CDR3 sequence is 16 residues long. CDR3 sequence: CASSLQGALLIAEAFF. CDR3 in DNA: TGTGCCAGCAGTTTACAGGGGGCGCTTTTGATAGCTGAAGCTTTCTTT.

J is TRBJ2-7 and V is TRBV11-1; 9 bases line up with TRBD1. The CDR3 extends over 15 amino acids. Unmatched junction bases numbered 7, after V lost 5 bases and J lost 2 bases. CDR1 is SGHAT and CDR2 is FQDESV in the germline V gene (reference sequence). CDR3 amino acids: CASSPTDRGPYEQYF. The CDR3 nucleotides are TGTGCCAGCAGCCCCACGGACAGGGGCCCCTACGAGCAGTACTTC.

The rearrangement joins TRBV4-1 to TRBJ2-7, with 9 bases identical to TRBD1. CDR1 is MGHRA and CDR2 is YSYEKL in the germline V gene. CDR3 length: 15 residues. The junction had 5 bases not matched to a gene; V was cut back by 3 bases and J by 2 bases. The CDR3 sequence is CASSHPGTGTYEQYF. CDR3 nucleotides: TGCGCCAGCAGCCACCCCGGGACAGGGACCTACGAGCAGTACTTC.

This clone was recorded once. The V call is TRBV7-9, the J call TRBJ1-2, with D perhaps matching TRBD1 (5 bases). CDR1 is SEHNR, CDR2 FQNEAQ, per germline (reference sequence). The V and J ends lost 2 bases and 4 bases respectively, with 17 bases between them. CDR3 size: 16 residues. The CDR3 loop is CASSLPGARGVYGYTF. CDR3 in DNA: TGTGCCAGCAGCTTACCCGGGGCCCGGGGGGTCTATGGCTACACCTTC.

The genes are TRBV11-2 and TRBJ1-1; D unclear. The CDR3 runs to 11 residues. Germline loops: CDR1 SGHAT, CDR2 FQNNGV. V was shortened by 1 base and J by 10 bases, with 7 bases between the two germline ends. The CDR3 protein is CASSLGYGAFF. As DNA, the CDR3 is TGTGCCAGCAGCTTAGGCTACGGAGCTTTCTTT.

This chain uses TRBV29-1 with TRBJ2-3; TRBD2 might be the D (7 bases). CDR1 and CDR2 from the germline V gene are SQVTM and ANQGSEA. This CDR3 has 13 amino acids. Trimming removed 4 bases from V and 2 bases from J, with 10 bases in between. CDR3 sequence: CSVVGGATDTQYF. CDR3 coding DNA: TGCAGCGTTGTAGGGGGGGCCACAGATACGCAGTATTTT.

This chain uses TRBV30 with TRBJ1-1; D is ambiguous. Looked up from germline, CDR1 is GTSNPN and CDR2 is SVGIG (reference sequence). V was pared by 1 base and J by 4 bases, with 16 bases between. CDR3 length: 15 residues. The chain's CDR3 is CAWSASVTRSTEAFF. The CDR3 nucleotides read TGTGCCTGGAGTGCCTCTGTAACACGGAGCACTGAAGCTTTCTTT.

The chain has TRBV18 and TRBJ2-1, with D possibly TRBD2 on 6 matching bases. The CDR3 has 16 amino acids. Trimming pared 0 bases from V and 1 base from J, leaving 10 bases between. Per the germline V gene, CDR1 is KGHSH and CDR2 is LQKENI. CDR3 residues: CASSPPEGRSYNEQFF. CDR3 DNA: TGTGCCAGCTCACCACCGGAGGGGCGGTCCTACAATGAGCAGTTCTTC.

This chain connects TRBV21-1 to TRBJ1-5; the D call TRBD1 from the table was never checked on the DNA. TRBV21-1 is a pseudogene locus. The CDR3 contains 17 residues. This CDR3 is CASSELGQTNSNQPQHF. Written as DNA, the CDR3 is TGTGCCAGCAGCGAACTAGGACAGACAAATAGCAATCAGCCCCAGCATTTT.

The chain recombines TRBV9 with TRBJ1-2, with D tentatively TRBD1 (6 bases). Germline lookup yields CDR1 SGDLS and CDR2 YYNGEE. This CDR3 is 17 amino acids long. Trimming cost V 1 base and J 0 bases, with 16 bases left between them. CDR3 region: CASSVRRDTFSNYGYTF. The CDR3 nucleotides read TGTGCCAGCAGCGTACGTAGGGACACATTTTCTAACTATGGCTACACCTTC.

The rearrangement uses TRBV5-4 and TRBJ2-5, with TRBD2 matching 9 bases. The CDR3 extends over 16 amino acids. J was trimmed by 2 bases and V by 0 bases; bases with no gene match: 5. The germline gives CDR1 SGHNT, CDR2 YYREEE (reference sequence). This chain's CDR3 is CASSLGVSGGQETQYF. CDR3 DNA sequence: TGTGCCAGCAGCTTGGGGGTTAGCGGGGGACAAGAGACCCAGTACTTC.

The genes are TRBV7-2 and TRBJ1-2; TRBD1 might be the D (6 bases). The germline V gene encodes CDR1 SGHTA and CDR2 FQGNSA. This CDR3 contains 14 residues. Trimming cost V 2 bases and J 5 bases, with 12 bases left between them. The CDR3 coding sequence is TGTGCCAGCAGCTTATACCCAGGGGATTATGGCTACACCTTC. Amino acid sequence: CASSLYPGDYGYTF.

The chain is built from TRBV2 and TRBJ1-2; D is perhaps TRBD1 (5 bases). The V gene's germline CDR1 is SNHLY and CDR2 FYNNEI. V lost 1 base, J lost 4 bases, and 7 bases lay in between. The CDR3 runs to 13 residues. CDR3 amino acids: CASSEGRAYGYTF. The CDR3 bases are TGTGCCAGCAGTGAAGGCAGGGCCTATGGCTACACCTTC. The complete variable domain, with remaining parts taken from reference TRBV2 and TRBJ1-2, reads EPEVTQTPSHQVTQMGQEVILRCVPISNHLYFYWYRQILGQKVEFLVSFYNNEISEKSEIFDDQFSVERPDGSNFTLKIRSTKLEDSAMYFCASSEGRAYGYTFGSGTRLTVV.